The entry that follows covers one TCR beta chain sequence. The antigen remains undetermined. The sample comes from a study of T cell responses to AZD1222 COVID-19 vaccine. Findings of the study overall: There were repertoire samples only from the period after the peak T cell response. Reports say nearly half of spike-specific TCRs go after unmutated variant regions. The study identified only five to seven AZD1222 recipients as seropositive at baseline.

TCRdb's table, derived via immunoSEQ multiplex PCR, lists solely in-frame clones and lacks some. Of some 200,000 clones detected, about 87% appear once; the ten largest clones hold roughly 6.5%. The sequencing used peripheral blood, collected on day 0 of AZD1222 vaccination. This TCR was recovered from an adult in good health.

In DNA form, the CDR3 reads TGTGCCAGCAGTGGAAGTGTGATGGGACGCCAGTACTTC. It translates to CASSGSVMGRQYF. This chain joins TRBV27 and TRBJ2-5; tentatively, D is TRBD1 or TRBD2 (5 bases each). The CDR3 consists of 13 residues. Trimming left V 5 bases short and J 10 bases short, with 17 bases between. Germline V CDR1 and CDR2: MNHEY, SMNVEV (reference sequence).